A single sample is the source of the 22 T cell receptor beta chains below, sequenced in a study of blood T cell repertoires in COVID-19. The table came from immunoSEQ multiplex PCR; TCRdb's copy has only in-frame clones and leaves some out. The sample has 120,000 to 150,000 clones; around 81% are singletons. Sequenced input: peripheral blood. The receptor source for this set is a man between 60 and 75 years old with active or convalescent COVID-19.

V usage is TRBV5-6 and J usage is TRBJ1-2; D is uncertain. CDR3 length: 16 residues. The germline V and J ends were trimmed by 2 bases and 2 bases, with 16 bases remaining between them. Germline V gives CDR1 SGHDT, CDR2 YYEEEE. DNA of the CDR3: TGTGCCAGCAGCTTAATGGGAGGAGATCGAAACTATGGCTACACCTTC. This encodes CASSLMGGDRNYGYTF.

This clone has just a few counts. CDR3 coding DNA: TGTGCCAGCAGCCCCGGACTAGCGGGAGTGTCCGGGGAGCTGTTTTTT. Protein product: CASSPGLAGVSGELFF. The V call is TRBV4-2, the J call TRBJ2-2; TRBD2 aligns across 13 bases. The CDR3 has 16 amino acids. V gave up 4 bases and J gave up 6 bases; unmatched junction bases: 5. Germline CDR1 is LGHNA and CDR2 is YNFKEQ.

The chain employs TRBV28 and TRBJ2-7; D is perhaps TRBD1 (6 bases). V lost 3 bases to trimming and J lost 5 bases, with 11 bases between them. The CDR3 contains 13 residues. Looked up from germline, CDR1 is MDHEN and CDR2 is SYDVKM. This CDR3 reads CASSLAGVDEQYF. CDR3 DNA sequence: TGTGCCAGCAGTTTGGCAGGGGTTGACGAGCAGTACTTC.

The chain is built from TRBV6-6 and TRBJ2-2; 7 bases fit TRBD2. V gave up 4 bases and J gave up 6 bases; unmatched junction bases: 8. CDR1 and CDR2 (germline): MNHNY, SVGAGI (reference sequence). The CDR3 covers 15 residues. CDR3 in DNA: TGTGCCAGCAGTTTCGGACTAGGAATCCCCGGGGAGCTGTTTTTT. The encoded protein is CASSFGLGIPGELFF.

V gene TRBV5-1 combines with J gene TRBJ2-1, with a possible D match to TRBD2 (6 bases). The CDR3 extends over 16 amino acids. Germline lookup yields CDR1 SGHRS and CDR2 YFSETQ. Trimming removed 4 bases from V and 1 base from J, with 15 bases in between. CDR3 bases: TGCGCCAGCAGCCTCGGGGCTAGCGCGTCCTACAATGAGCAGTTCTTC. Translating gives CASSLGASASYNEQFF.

The CDR3 region is CASSHRQGAMGLGVNNEQFF. The CDR3 DNA reads TGCGCCAGCAGCCACCGACAGGGGGCTATGGGACTGGGCGTTAACAATGAGCAGTTCTTC. The rearrangement uses TRBV5-1 and TRBJ2-1; 10 bases are a match to TRBD1. CDR3 size: 20 residues. Germline V gene lookup returns CDR1 SGHRS and CDR2 YFSETQ. Unmatched junction bases numbered 21, after V lost 4 bases and J lost 5 bases.

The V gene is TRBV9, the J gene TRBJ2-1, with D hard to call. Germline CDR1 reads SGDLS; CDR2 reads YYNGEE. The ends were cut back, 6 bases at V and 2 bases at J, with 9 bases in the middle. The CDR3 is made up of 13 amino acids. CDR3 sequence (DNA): TGTGCCAGCACACTCGGTCCCTACAATGAGCAGTTCTTC. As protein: CASTLGPYNEQFF.

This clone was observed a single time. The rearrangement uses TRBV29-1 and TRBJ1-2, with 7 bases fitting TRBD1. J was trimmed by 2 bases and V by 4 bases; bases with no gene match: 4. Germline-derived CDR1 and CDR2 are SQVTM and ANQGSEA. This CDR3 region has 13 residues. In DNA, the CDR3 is TGCAGCGTTGTTGACAGGGTAAACTATGGCTACACCTTC. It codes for CSVVDRVNYGYTF. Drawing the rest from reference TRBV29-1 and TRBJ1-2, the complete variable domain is SAVISQKPSRDICQRGTSLTIQCQVDSQVTMMFWYRQQPGQSLTLIATANQGSEATYESGFVIDKFPISRPNLTFSTLTVSNMSPEDSSIYLCSVVDRVNYGYTFGSGTRLTVV.

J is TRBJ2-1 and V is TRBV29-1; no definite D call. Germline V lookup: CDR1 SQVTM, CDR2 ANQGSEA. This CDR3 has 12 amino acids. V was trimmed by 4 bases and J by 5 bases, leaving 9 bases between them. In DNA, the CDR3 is TGCAGCGTTGTCGTAACAGACAATGAGCAGTTCTTC. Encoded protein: CSVVVTDNEQFF.

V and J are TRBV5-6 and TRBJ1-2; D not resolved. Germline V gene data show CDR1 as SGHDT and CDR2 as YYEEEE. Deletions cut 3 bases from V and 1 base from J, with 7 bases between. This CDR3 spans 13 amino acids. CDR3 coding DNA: TGTGCCAGCAGCTATGGAGGTAACTATGGCTACACCTTC. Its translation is CASSYGGNYGYTF.

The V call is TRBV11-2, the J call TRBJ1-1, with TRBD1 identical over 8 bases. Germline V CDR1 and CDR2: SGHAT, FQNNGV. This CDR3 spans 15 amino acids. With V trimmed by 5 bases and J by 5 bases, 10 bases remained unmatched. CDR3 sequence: CASSIMPTGVTEAFF. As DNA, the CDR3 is TGTGCCAGCAGCATTATGCCGACAGGGGTAACTGAAGCTTTCTTT.

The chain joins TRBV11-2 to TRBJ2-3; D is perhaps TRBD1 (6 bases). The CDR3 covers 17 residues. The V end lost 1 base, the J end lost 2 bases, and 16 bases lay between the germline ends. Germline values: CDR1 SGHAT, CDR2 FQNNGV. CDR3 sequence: CASSLARGPVLTDTQYF. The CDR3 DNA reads TGTGCCAGCAGCTTAGCCAGGGGCCCTGTCCTCACAGATACGCAGTATTTT.

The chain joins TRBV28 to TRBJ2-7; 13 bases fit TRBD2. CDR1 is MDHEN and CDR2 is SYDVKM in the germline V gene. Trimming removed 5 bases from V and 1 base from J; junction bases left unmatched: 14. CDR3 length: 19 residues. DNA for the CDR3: TGTGCCAGCAGTGGGTATGGACTAGCGGGAGCGCTGGGTTCCTACGAGCAGTACTTC. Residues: CASSGYGLAGALGSYEQYF.

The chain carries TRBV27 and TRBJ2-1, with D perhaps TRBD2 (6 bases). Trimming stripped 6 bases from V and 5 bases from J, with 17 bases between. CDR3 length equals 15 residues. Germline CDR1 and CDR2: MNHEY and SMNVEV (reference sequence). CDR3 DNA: TGTGCCAGCAGACCCGGATGGGGGGACCACAATGAGCAGTTCTTC. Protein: CASRPGWGDHNEQFF.

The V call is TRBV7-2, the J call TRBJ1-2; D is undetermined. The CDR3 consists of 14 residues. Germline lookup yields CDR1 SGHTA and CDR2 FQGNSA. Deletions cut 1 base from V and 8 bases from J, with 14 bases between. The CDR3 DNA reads TGTGCCAGCAGCTTAGAAAACGGCAGGCTCGGCTACACCTTC. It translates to CASSLENGRLGYTF.

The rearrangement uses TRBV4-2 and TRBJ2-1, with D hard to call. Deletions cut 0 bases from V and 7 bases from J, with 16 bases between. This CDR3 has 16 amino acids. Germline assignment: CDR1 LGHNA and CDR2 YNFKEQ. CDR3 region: CASSQEPASNTNEQFF. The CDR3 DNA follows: TGTGCCAGCAGCCAAGAGCCAGCGTCGAATACGAATGAGCAGTTCTTC.

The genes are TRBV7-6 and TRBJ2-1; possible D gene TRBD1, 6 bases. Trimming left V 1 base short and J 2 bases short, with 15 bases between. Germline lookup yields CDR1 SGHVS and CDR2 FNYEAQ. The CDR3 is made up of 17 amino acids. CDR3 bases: TGTGCCAGCAGCTTAGACAGCAGGGGCCCACCCTACAATGAGCAGTTCTTC. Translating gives CASSLDSRGPPYNEQFF.

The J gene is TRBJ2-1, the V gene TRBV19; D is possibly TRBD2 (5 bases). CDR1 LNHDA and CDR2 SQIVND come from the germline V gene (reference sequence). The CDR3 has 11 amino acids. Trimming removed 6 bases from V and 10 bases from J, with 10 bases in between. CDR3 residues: CASSRGWEQFF. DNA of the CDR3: TGTGCCAGTAGCAGAGGGTGGGAGCAGTTCTTC.

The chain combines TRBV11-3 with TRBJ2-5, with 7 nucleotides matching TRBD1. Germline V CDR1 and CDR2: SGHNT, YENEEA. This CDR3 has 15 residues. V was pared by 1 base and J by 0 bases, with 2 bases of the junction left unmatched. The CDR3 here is CASSLGGTDQETQYF. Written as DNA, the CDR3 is TGTGCCAGCAGCTTAGGTGGGACAGACCAAGAGACCCAGTACTTC.

In DNA form, the CDR3 reads TGTGCCAGTAGTAAAACCGGGACTAGCGGGATCAGTCCCTACAATGAGCAGTTCTTC. As protein: CASSKTGTSGISPYNEQFF. The chain couples TRBV19 to TRBJ2-1, with TRBD2 matching 13 bases. Germline V gives CDR1 LNHDA, CDR2 SQIVND (reference sequence). The CDR3 spans 19 residues. Trimming removed 4 bases from V and 2 bases from J; junction bases left unmatched: 11.

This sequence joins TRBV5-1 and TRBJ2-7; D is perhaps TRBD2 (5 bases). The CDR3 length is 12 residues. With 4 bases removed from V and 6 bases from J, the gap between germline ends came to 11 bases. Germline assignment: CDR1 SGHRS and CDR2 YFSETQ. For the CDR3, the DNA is TGCGCCAGCAGCACACCGGCGGGCGAGCAGTACTTC. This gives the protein CASSTPAGEQYF.

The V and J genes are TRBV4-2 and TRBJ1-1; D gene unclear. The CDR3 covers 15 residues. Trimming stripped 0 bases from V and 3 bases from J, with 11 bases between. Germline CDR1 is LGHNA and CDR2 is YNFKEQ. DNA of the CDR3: TGTGCCAGCAGCCAAGAAGACTCTTGGGACACTGAAGCTTTCTTT. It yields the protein CASSQEDSWDTEAFF.